The 5 T cell receptor beta chains given below trace back to one sample, sequenced in a study of T cell responses to AZD1222 COVID-19 vaccine. TCRdb's copy holds only in-frame clones and misses some; the assay was immunoSEQ multiplex PCR. The sample has tens of thousands of clones; around 87% are singletons. The source was peripheral blood, collected on day 0 of AZD1222 vaccination. The receptor source for this set is an adult in good health.

The chain carries TRBV19 and TRBJ2-2; 10 bases are shared with TRBD2. The germline V gene encodes CDR1 LNHDA and CDR2 SQIVND (reference sequence). The CDR3 is 18 residues long. Trimming took 3 bases from V and 3 from J; bases not matched to a gene: 10. CDR3 DNA sequence: TGTGCCAGTAGTATTCCCCGCCGTAGCGGGGGGCACACCGGGGAGCTGTTTTTT. Its translation is CASSIPRRSGGHTGELFF.

This rearrangement joins TRBV12-3 or TRBV12-4 to TRBJ1-2, with D perhaps matching TRBD1 (5 bases). V was shortened by 0 bases and J by 8 bases, with 10 bases between the two germline ends. This CDR3 is 13 amino acids long. This CDR3 is CASSLAPGWGYTF. CDR3 DNA sequence: TGTGCCAGCAGTTTAGCGCCAGGGTGGGGCTACACCTTC.

This clone was counted a few times. The rearrangement joins TRBV28 to TRBJ1-1; no clear D. Germline-derived CDR1 and CDR2 are MDHEN and SYDVKM. This CDR3 has 17 residues. V lost 4 bases and J lost 3, with 21 bases in between. DNA of the CDR3: TGTGCCAGCAGTTATACCGGGGTGCTGGCGGTGGACACTGAAGCTTTCTTT. Protein product: CASSYTGVLAVDTEAFF.

The chain has TRBV15 and TRBJ1-6, with TRBD1 matching 8 bases. J lost 9 bases, V lost 5 bases, and 9 bases had no gene match. The germline gives CDR1 LNHNV, CDR2 YYDKDF (reference sequence). The CDR3 runs to 15 residues. Here the CDR3 reads CATSDGQGIFSPLHF. CDR3 nucleotide sequence: TGTGCCACCAGCGACGGACAGGGAATTTTTTCACCCCTCCACTTT.

This chain joins TRBV27 and TRBJ2-5, with 11 positions matching TRBD2. This CDR3 spans 19 amino acids. The trim removed 5 bases at V and 0 bases at J, leaving 14 bases unmatched. Germline CDR1 is MNHEY and CDR2 is SMNVEV (reference sequence). In nucleotides, the CDR3 is TGTGCCAGCAGTCCTCACAGACTAGCGGGGACGATGTACCAAGAGACCCAGTACTTC. Protein sequence: CASSPHRLAGTMYQETQYF.